This T cell receptor beta chain was sequenced for a study of shared clonotypes between healthy human individuals. Study-wide results and limits: A handful of donors shared around 5.2% of their naive CD4 clonotypes.

Terminally differentiated effector memory CD45RA+ cells were left out of the naive CD8 fraction, which was CD45RO-negative and positively selected for CCR7. It was about 210 ng DNA, 25,000 to 35,000 T cell genomes, that sorted-subset replicate PCRs used. Sequenced by immunoSEQ multiplex PCR; TCRdb stores in-frame clones only, minus some. The table includes millions of clones, about 94% detected once. This CDR3 region has 14 residues. V was trimmed by 6 bases and J by 0 bases, leaving 12 bases between them. Germline V lookup: CDR1 SGHNT, CDR2 YYREEE (reference sequence). With regard to this clone: What it binds is not known.

This clonotype was sampled from a young man in good health. The sequencing sample was made of naive CD8+ T cells sorted from blood. This chain links TRBV5-4 with TRBJ1-2; TRBD1 might be the D (6 bases). The chain's CDR3 is CASTPGAANYGYTF. The CDR3 DNA sequence: TGTGCCAGCACCCCGGGGGCAGCTAACTATGGCTACACCTTC.